These 22 T cell receptor beta chains were sequenced from one sample in a study of cytomegalovirus exposure and HLA in healthy donors. In the PCR, 60 Vbeta and 13 Jbeta primers were used. The assay was immunoSEQ multiplex PCR, and TCRdb's table has in-frame clones only and misses some. This table has over 150,000 clones, 60% to 80% appearing once. Sequences were obtained from PBMCs. Receptor source: a woman aged 30 to 39 in good health and CMV-seronegative.

This sequence joins TRBV29-1 and TRBJ1-2; D is uncertain. Between the trimmed V and J ends, which lost 4 bases and 2 bases, there was a span of 14 bases. The CDR3 is made up of 14 amino acids. Germline V gene lookup returns CDR1 SQVTM and CDR2 ANQGSEA. CDR3 nucleotide sequence: TGCAGCGTTGGGCGGGAAAAGGAAAACTATGGCTACACCTTC. It yields the protein CSVGREKENYGYTF.

This clone was counted once. V gene TRBV11-2 combines with J gene TRBJ2-1; D remains unclear. This CDR3 is 16 amino acids long. Per germline, CDR1 SGHAT and CDR2 FQNNGV. Trimming took off 2 bases at V and 0 bases at J, with 11 bases between the two ends. CDR3 coding DNA: TGTGCCAGCAGCTTAATGCGACGGAGCTCCTACAATGAGCAGTTCTTC. Amino acid sequence: CASSLMRRSSYNEQFF.

The genes are TRBV4-1 and TRBJ1-2; 10 positions agree with TRBD1. This CDR3 is 16 amino acids long. V shed 8 bases and J 9 bases; nucleotides not matched to a gene: 18. Germline values: CDR1 MGHRA, CDR2 YSYEKL. The CDR3 DNA is TGCGCCAGCCAAGATATACCGGAAGGGACAGGGGACCGCTACACCTTC. This sequence encodes CASQDIPEGTGDRYTF.

This chain joins TRBV9 and TRBJ2-7; a possible D gene is TRBD2 (7 bases). Between the trimmed V and J ends, which lost 0 bases and 6 bases, there was a span of 22 bases. From germline, CDR1 is SGDLS and CDR2 YYNGEE. CDR3 length: 17 residues. The DNA of the CDR3 is TGTGCCAGCAGCGTAGGGGGGGGGCGGACCTCGCTTATCGAGCAGTACTTC. Residues: CASSVGGGRTSLIEQYF. Looking up the rest from reference TRBV9 and TRBJ2-7 gives the full variable domain: DSGVTQTPKHLITATGQRVTLRCSPRSGDLSVYWYQQSLDQGLQFLIQYYNGEERAKGNILERFSAQQFPDLHSELNLSSLELGDSALYFCASSVGGGRTSLIEQYFGPGTRLTVT.

J is TRBJ1-3 and V is TRBV6-6; D may be TRBD1 (6 bases). Trimming left V 0 bases short and J 8 bases short, with 11 bases between. The CDR3 sequence is 14 residues long. CDR1 and CDR2 from the germline V gene are MNHNY and SVGAGI (reference sequence). CDR3 sequence (DNA): TGTGCCAGCAGTTACTCGGACAGAGGAGACACCATATATTTT. Its translation: CASSYSDRGDTIYF.

V usage is TRBV4-2 and J usage is TRBJ2-1; D gene ambiguous. Trimming removed 0 bases at V and 5 bases at J, with 17 bases between. Germline V gene lookup returns CDR1 LGHNA and CDR2 YNFKEQ. The CDR3 covers 17 residues. In DNA form, the CDR3 reads TGTGCCAGCAGCCAAGATACGAGCTATGCGGCCAACAATGAGCAGTTCTTC. Its translation is CASSQDTSYAANNEQFF.

In regard to this clone: Sequence at one end of the junction differs from germline and may be a read error. This chain links TRBV7-9 with TRBJ2-5, with D perhaps assigned TRBD1 or TRBD2 (5 bases each). From germline, CDR1 is SEHNR and CDR2 FQNEAQ (reference sequence). The CDR3 consists of 12 residues. Here the CDR3 reads CSSRVVEGTQYF. In DNA, the CDR3 is TGTTCCAGCAGGGTGGTAGAGGGGACCCAGTACTTC.

The rearrangement joins TRBV27 to TRBJ1-1; D gene ambiguous. The V end was cut by 3 bases, the J end by 5 bases, with 10 bases between. The length of the CDR3 is 13 residues. Germline V gives CDR1 MNHEY, CDR2 SMNVEV (reference sequence). The CDR3 protein is CASSLGWRTEAFF. In DNA, the CDR3 is TGTGCCAGCAGTTTGGGATGGAGGACTGAAGCTTTCTTT.

This clone appeared a single time. The rearrangement links TRBV12-5 to TRBJ2-7, with 7 nucleotides matching TRBD1. After removal of 0 bases from V and 1 base from J, the junction contained 6 bases not matched to a gene. The CDR3 spans 16 residues. The germline V gene encodes CDR1 LGHNT and CDR2 FRNRAP. CDR3 residues: CASGLVQGISSYEQYF. In DNA form, the CDR3 reads TGTGCTAGTGGTTTGGTACAGGGGATCTCGTCCTACGAGCAGTACTTC. Variable domain in full (rest from reference TRBV12-5 and TRBJ2-7): DARVTQTPRHKVTEMGQEVTMRCQPILGHNTVFWYRQTMMQGLELLAYFRNRAPLDDSGMPKDRFSAEMPDATLATLKIQPSEPRDSAVYFCASGLVQGISSYEQYFGPGTRLTVT.

This clone came up once. The CDR3 nucleotides are TGTGCCAGCAGCCTAACTTCCGGGACACCCAATGAGCAGTTCTTC. This encodes CASSLTSGTPNEQFF. The rearrangement links TRBV4-2 to TRBJ2-1, with D perhaps TRBD1 (6 bases). Germline V lookup: CDR1 LGHNA, CDR2 YNFKEQ. V lost 4 bases and J lost 6, with 16 bases in between. The CDR3 is 15 residues long.

CDR3 protein: CATSRDRISGGAYEQYF. In DNA form, the CDR3 reads TGTGCCACCAGCAGAGATCGAATTAGCGGGGGGGCCTACGAGCAGTACTTC. This chain uses TRBV15 with TRBJ2-7; TRBD2 matches at 11 bases. J gave up 2 bases and V 0 bases, and 6 bases lay outside the gene matches. CDR1 and CDR2 (germline): LNHNV, YYDKDF (reference sequence). The CDR3 covers 17 residues.

The chain combines TRBV6-1 with TRBJ1-1; D might be TRBD1 (5 bases). Germline V gives CDR1 MNHNS, CDR2 SASEGT. CDR3 length: 13 residues. The V gene lost 4 bases and the J gene lost 1 base, with 7 bases spanning the gap. The CDR3 nucleotides are TGTGCCAGCAGTGCCCAGGGGAACACTGAAGCTTTCTTT. Translating gives CASSAQGNTEAFF.

The rearrangement links TRBV7-9 to TRBJ2-2; TRBD1 agrees at 7 bases. CDR3 size: 16 residues. Germline CDR1 SEHNR, CDR2 FQNEAQ (reference sequence). J was trimmed by 7 bases and V by 3 bases; bases with no gene match: 11. CDR3 sequence: CASSFPPGQSVGELFF. In DNA, the CDR3 is TGTGCCAGCAGCTTCCCACCGGGACAGTCCGTCGGGGAGCTGTTTTTT.

V gene TRBV5-6 combines with J gene TRBJ2-5; tentative D call: TRBD2 (6 bases). This CDR3 is built from 14 residues. CDR1 is SGHDT and CDR2 is YYEEEE in the germline V gene. Deletions cut 1 base from V and 6 bases from J, with 13 bases between. CDR3: CASSLNPGAQTQYF. CDR3 DNA sequence: TGTGCCAGCAGCTTGAACCCGGGAGCACAGACCCAGTACTTC.

The rearrangement uses TRBV6-5 and TRBJ2-7; 7 bases align to TRBD1. Germline V gene sequence: CDR1 MNHEY, CDR2 SVGAGI. The CDR3 totals 14 residues. J lost 2 bases, V lost 2 bases, and 3 bases had no gene match. CDR3 sequence: CASSYGQATYEQYF. CDR3 nucleotide sequence: TGTGCCAGCAGTTACGGACAGGCCACCTACGAGCAGTACTTC.

This chain uses TRBV18 with TRBJ2-2; no reliable D call. V lost 3 bases, J lost 7 bases, and 15 bases lay in between. The CDR3 totals 15 residues. Germline V gene lookup returns CDR1 KGHSH and CDR2 LQKENI. In DNA form, the CDR3 reads TGTGCCAGCTCACCCCCATCATTACGAGGCGGGGAGCTGTTTTTT. This gives the protein CASSPPSLRGGELFF.

This rearrangement joins TRBV30 to TRBJ2-3; 7 nucleotides line up with TRBD2. Germline-derived CDR1 and CDR2 are GTSNPN and SVGIG (reference sequence). Trimming at V came to 0 bases and at J to 1 base, leaving 4 bases not matched to a gene. The CDR3 runs 15 residues. The CDR3 DNA is TGTGCCTGGAGTGTGCGGGAGTTGGGCACAGATACGCAGTATTTT. Translating gives CAWSVRELGTDTQYF.

This sequence joins TRBV7-9 and TRBJ2-1; D is possibly TRBD2 (7 bases). Trimming pared 5 bases from V and 6 bases from J, leaving 17 bases between. The CDR3 has 15 amino acids. Germline CDR1 and CDR2: SEHNR and FQNEAQ (reference sequence). This CDR3 reads CASSRGGGIGNEQFF. As DNA, the CDR3 is TGTGCCAGCAGCCGAGGGGGGGGAATCGGCAATGAGCAGTTCTTC.

The J gene is TRBJ1-1, the V gene TRBV25-1; no clear D gene. The germline CDR1 and CDR2 sequences are MGHDK and SYGVNS. The CDR3 is 15 residues long. V lost 1 base to trimming and J lost 4 bases, with 13 bases between them. CDR3 sequence (DNA): TGTGCCAGCAGTGAATGGCGGGGTTCTATCACTGAAGCTTTCTTT. Translating gives CASSEWRGSITEAFF.

V and J are TRBV28 and TRBJ2-7; D may be TRBD2 (5 bases). Per germline, CDR1 MDHEN and CDR2 SYDVKM. V lost 5 bases and J 3 bases, leaving 17 bases between the germline ends. This CDR3 comprises 15 residues. The CDR3 DNA reads as TGTGCCAGCAGTCCGACGGGATGGAGCCACTACGAGCAGTACTTC. Translating it yields CASSPTGWSHYEQYF.

The rearrangement links TRBV5-1 to TRBJ2-7, with 7 bases that match TRBD1. The V and J ends lost 5 bases and 1 base, in that order; junction bases with no gene match: 12. This CDR3 contains 16 residues. The germline CDR1 and CDR2 sequences are SGHRS and YFSETQ. This chain's CDR3 is CASRKTGTETSYEQYF. CDR3 coding DNA: TGCGCCAGCAGGAAAACCGGGACAGAAACTTCCTACGAGCAGTACTTC.

The rearrangement links TRBV5-1 to TRBJ1-5, with 7 bases lining up with TRBD1. The CDR3 extends over 14 amino acids. V trimming: 8 bases; J trimming: 5 bases; junction bases outside the gene matches: 10. CDR1 and CDR2 (germline): SGHRS, YFSETQ. The CDR3 nucleotides read TGCGCCAGGGGGAGCACAGGGGAGGATCAGCCCCAGCATTTT. It yields the protein CARGSTGEDQPQHF. Full variable domain (missing parts from reference TRBV5-1 and TRBJ1-5): KAGVTQTPRYLIKTRGQQVTLSCSPISGHRSVSWYQQTPGQGLQFLFEYFSETQRNKGNFPGRFSGRQFSNSRSEMNVSTLELGDSALYLCARGSTGEDQPQHFGDGTRLSIL.